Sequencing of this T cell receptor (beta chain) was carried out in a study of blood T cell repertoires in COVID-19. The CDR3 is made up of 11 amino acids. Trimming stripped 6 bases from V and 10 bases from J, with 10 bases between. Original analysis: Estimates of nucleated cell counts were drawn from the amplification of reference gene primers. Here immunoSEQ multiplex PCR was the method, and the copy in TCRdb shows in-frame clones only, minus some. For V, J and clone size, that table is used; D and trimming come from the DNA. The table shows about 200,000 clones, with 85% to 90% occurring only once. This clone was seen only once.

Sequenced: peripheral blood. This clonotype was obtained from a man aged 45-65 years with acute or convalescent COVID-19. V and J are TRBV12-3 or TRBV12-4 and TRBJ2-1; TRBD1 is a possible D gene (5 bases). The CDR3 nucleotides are TGTGCCAGCAGACAAAACAGGGAGCAGTTCTTC. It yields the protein CASRQNREQFF.